Here is one TCR beta chain with its context. The repertoire was sequenced with immunoSEQ multiplex PCR; TCRdb's copy has only in-frame clones and lacks some. The sample includes more than 60,000 clones, 94% of them seen just once. The source of the sample is a study of OX40 agonist ivuxolimab in advanced cancers. The wider study: Ivuxolimab, which is an agonistic anti-OX40 (CD134) antibody, was administered to the patients.

This sample comprised CD4+ or CD8+ T cells sorted from blood, obtained in a trial of the OX40 agonist ivuxolimab. The source of this sequence is an adult with an advanced solid tumor such as melanoma, head and neck, liver or kidney cancer.

This CDR3 reads CASSIERHTEAFF. CDR3 nucleotides: TGTGCCAGTAGTATCGAGCGGCACACTGAAGCTTTCTTT. The chain uses TRBV19 and TRBJ1-1; D gene uncertain. Trimming left V 3 bases short and J 3 bases short, with 8 bases between. The CDR3 is 13 residues long. The germline V gene encodes CDR1 LNHDA and CDR2 SQIVND (reference sequence). Variable domain in full (rest from reference TRBV19 and TRBJ1-1): DGGITQSPKYLFRKEGQNVTLSCEQNLNHDAMYWYRQDPGQGLRLIYYSQIVNDFQKGDIAEGYSVSREKKESFPLTVTSAQKNPTAFYLCASSIERHTEAFFGQGTRLTVV.